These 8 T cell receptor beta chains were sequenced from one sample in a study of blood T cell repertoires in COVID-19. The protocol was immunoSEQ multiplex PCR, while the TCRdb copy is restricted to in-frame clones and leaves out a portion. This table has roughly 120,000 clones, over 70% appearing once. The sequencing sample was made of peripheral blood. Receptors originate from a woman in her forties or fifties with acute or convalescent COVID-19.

CDR3 sequence (DNA): TGTGCCAGCAGTGGACAGGCCAATCAGCCCCAGCATTTT. Translation: CASSGQANQPQHF. V gene TRBV6-6 combines with J gene TRBJ1-5, with TRBD1 identical over 7 bases. J lost 3 bases, V lost 5 bases, and 1 base had no gene match. The CDR3 is made up of 13 amino acids. CDR1 is MNHNY and CDR2 is SVGAGI in the germline V gene (reference sequence).

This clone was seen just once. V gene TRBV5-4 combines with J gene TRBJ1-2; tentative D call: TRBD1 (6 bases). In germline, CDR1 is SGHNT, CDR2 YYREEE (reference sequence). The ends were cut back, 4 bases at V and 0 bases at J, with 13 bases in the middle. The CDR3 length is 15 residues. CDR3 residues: CASSLQGYSNYGYTF. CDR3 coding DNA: TGTGCCAGCAGCCTACAGGGCTATTCTAACTATGGCTACACCTTC.

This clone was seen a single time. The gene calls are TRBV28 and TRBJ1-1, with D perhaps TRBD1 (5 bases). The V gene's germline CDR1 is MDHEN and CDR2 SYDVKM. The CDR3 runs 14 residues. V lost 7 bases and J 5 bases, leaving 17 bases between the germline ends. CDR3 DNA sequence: TGTGCCAGCATTAAATTTACGGGGGGAACTGAAGCTTTCTTT. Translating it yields CASIKFTGGTEAFF.

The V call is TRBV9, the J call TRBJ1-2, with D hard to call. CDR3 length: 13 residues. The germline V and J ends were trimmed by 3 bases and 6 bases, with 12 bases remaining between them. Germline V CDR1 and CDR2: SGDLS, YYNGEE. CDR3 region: CASSAGRYDGYTF. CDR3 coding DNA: TGTGCCAGCAGCGCCGGGAGATACGATGGCTACACCTTC. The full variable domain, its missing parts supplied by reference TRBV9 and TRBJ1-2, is DSGVTQTPKHLITATGQRVTLRCSPRSGDLSVYWYQQSLDQGLQFLIQYYNGEERAKGNILERFSAQQFPDLHSELNLSSLELGDSALYFCASSAGRYDGYTFGSGTRLTVV.

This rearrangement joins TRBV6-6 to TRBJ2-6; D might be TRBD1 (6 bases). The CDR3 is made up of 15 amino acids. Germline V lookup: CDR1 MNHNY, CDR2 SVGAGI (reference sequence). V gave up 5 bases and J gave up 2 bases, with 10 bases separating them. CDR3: CASSHRAPGANVLTF. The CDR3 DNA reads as TGTGCCAGCAGTCACAGGGCCCCTGGGGCCAACGTCCTGACTTTC.

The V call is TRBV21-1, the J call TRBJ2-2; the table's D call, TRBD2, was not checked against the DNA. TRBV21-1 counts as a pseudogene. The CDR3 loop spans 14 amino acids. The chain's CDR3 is CASTYGVNTGELFF. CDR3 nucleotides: TGTGCCAGCACTTACGGGGTGAACACCGGGGAGCTGTTTTTT.

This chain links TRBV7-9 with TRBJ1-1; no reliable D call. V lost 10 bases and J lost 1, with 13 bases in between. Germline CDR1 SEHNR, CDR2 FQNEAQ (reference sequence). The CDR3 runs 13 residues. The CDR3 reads CATVSSGNTEAFF. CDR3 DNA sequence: TGTGCCACCGTATCCTCCGGGAACACTGAAGCTTTCTTT.

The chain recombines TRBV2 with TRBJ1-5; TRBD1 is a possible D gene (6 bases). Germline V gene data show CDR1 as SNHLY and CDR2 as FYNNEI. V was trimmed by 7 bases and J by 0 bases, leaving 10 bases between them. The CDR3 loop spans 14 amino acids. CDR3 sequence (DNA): TGTGCCAGCACCGGACAGAGTAGCAATCAGCCCCAGCATTTT. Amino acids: CASTGQSSNQPQHF.